The 17 T cell receptor beta chains given below trace back to one sample, sequenced in a study of cytomegalovirus exposure and HLA in healthy donors. Both 60 Vbeta primers and 13 Jbeta primers went into the PCR. Clones were read by immunoSEQ multiplex PCR, and TCRdb kept only the in-frame ones, dropping some. The sample carries over 150,000 clones, roughly three quarters recorded once. Sequenced sample: PBMCs. These receptors originate from a woman between 45 and 60 years old in good health and CMV-seropositive.

This chain links TRBV4-3 with TRBJ1-5, with D uncertain. This CDR3 has 14 amino acids. V lost 1 base to trimming and J lost 0 bases, with 4 bases between them. The germline V gene encodes CDR1 LGHNA and CDR2 YSLEER. CDR3 protein: CASSQVVSNQPQHF. The CDR3 region has the DNA TGCGCCAGCAGCCAAGTAGTTAGCAATCAGCCCCAGCATTTT.

The rearrangement links TRBV5-1 to TRBJ1-4; 7 bases are a match to TRBD1. The germline V gene has CDR1 SGHRS and CDR2 YFSETQ. The J segment lost 8 bases and the V segment lost 4 bases, leaving 11 bases of the junction unmatched. This CDR3 is 15 amino acids long. The chain's CDR3 is CASSTEGGVGEKLFF. The DNA of the CDR3 is TGCGCCAGCAGCACGGAAGGGGGCGTGGGAGAAAAACTGTTTTTT.

The chain uses TRBV4-1 and TRBJ2-7, with 8 bases matching TRBD1. This CDR3 region has 15 residues. The trim removed 4 bases at V and 12 bases at J, leaving 17 bases unmatched. Germline V gene sequence: CDR1 MGHRA, CDR2 YSYEKL. The CDR3 region is CASSLHGTGGTSLYF. The CDR3 DNA is TGCGCCAGCAGCCTCCATGGGACAGGCGGGACTTCTCTGTACTTC.

In this sample, this clone turned up a few times. The V and J genes are TRBV2 and TRBJ2-7, with 8 bases aligning to TRBD1. There are 14 residues in the CDR3. The junction had 8 bases not matched to a gene; V was cut back by 5 bases and J by 5 bases. Germline lookup yields CDR1 SNHLY and CDR2 FYNNEI. CDR3 in DNA: TGTGCCAGCAGTTATGAGACAGGGGTGCACGAGCAGTACTTC. It codes for CASSYETGVHEQYF.

This clone turned up a few times. The chain recombines TRBV7-2 with TRBJ2-3; TRBD2 agrees at 10 bases. The V segment lost 1 base and the J segment 4 bases; nucleotides outside the gene matches: 8. Germline lookup yields CDR1 SGHTA and CDR2 FQGNSA. This CDR3 region has 17 residues. CDR3 sequence: CASSLVPSGSVADTQYF. The CDR3 DNA follows: TGTGCCAGCAGCTTAGTCCCTAGCGGGAGCGTGGCAGATACGCAGTATTTT.

The chain recombines TRBV28 with TRBJ1-1; 7 positions match TRBD1. Germline V gene lookup returns CDR1 MDHEN and CDR2 SYDVKM. V shed 10 bases and J 1 base; nucleotides not matched to a gene: 15. The CDR3 is 16 residues long. For the CDR3, the DNA is TGTGCCACCAAACGTGACAGGGTCCGGACGAACACTGAAGCTTTCTTT. It yields the protein CATKRDRVRTNTEAFF.

The rearrangement joins TRBV7-9 to TRBJ2-2; a weak D match, TRBD1 (6 bases). The CDR3 sequence is 16 residues long. Trimming took off 3 bases at V and 1 base at J, with 12 bases between the two ends. The germline CDR1 and CDR2 sequences are SEHNR and FQNEAQ (reference sequence). For the CDR3, the DNA is TGTGCCAGCAGCTTTGGGTTGACAGGGAACACCGGGGAGCTGTTTTTT. Its protein is CASSFGLTGNTGELFF.

This clone was detected a few times. This chain connects TRBV30 to TRBJ1-1; a weak D match, TRBD1 (6 bases). The V end lost 0 bases, the J end lost 14 bases, and 13 bases lay between the germline ends. The V gene's germline CDR1 is GTSNPN and CDR2 SVGIG (reference sequence). CDR3 length: 11 residues. CDR3 region: CAWSVWGGTFF. Here the CDR3 DNA reads TGTGCCTGGAGTGTTTGGGGGGGCACCTTCTTT.

The CDR3 DNA reads as TGTGCCAGCAGCTTGGACAGGAACACTGAAGCTTTCTTT. The encoded protein is CASSLDRNTEAFF. The gene calls are TRBV7-3 and TRBJ1-1; weak D call: TRBD1 (6 bases). The CDR3 has 13 amino acids. Germline V gives CDR1 SGHTA, CDR2 FQGTGA. V lost 3 bases and J 1 base, leaving 6 bases between the germline ends.

V gene TRBV7-9 combines with J gene TRBJ2-7; TRBD1 matches 9 bases. J gave up 4 bases and V 4 bases, and 8 bases lay outside the gene matches. Germline V CDR1 and CDR2: SEHNR, FQNEAQ (reference sequence). The CDR3 covers 15 residues. The CDR3 here is CASSSADRGEYEQYF. Here the CDR3 DNA reads TGTGCCAGCAGCTCCGCGGACAGGGGTGAATACGAGCAGTACTTC. Using reference TRBV7-9 and TRBJ2-7 for the parts outside the CDR3, the full variable domain is DTGVSQNPRHKITKRGQNVTFRCDPISEHNRLYWYRQTLGQGPEFLTYFQNEAQLEKSRLLSDRFSAERPKGSFSTLEIQRTEQGDSAMYLCASSSADRGEYEQYFGPGTRLTVT.

This clone has a handful of counts. The chain links TRBV19 to TRBJ1-3; D is perhaps TRBD1 (5 bases). CDR3 length equals 15 residues. CDR1 is LNHDA and CDR2 is SQIVND in the germline V gene (reference sequence). Trimming shortened V by 6 bases and J by 0 bases, and 12 bases separated the two germline ends. The CDR3: CASRDGGSSGNTIYF. Here the CDR3 DNA reads TGTGCCAGTAGAGATGGGGGGAGCTCTGGAAACACCATATATTTT.

The chain has TRBV5-8 and TRBJ1-2; 10 nucleotides agree with TRBD1. The length of the CDR3 is 13 residues. Germline-derived CDR1 and CDR2 are SGHTS and YDEGEE. J was trimmed by 7 bases and V by 0 bases; bases with no gene match: 0. CDR3 residues: CASSLGDRGGYTF. CDR3 nucleotide sequence: TGTGCCAGCAGCTTGGGGGACAGGGGTGGCTACACCTTC.

The chain carries TRBV6-6 and TRBJ2-3; TRBD1 matches 11 bases. The junction had 7 bases not matched to a gene; V was cut back by 5 bases and J by 3 bases. The CDR3 totals 16 residues. From germline, CDR1 is MNHNY and CDR2 SVGAGI (reference sequence). The CDR3 is CASSNPGQGGTDTQYF. In DNA form, the CDR3 reads TGTGCCAGCAGTAACCCGGGACAGGGGGGGACAGATACGCAGTATTTT.

The chain employs TRBV7-2 and TRBJ1-1; D not certain. The CDR3 has 14 amino acids. CDR1 is SGHTA and CDR2 is FQGNSA in the germline V gene. V was cut by 2 bases and J by 3 bases, with 10 bases left in between. This CDR3 reads CASSLHGGDTEAFF. The CDR3 nucleotides are TGTGCCAGCAGCTTACACGGCGGGGACACTGAAGCTTTCTTT.

The chain is built from TRBV2 and TRBJ1-1; D perhaps matches TRBD1 (5 bases). This CDR3 has 11 residues. Per germline, CDR1 SNHLY and CDR2 FYNNEI. The V gene lost 6 bases and the J gene lost 8 bases, with 10 bases spanning the gap. The CDR3: CASSSNREAFF. The CDR3 nucleotides read TGTGCCAGCAGCTCCAACAGGGAAGCTTTCTTT. The variable domain in full, completed from reference TRBV2 and TRBJ1-1, reads EPEVTQTPSHQVTQMGQEVILRCVPISNHLYFYWYRQILGQKVEFLVSFYNNEISEKSEIFDDQFSVERPDGSNFTLKIRSTKLEDSAMYFCASSSNREAFFGQGTRLTVV.

The V call is TRBV7-8, the J call TRBJ1-2, with unresolved D. Trimming removed 0 bases at V and 8 bases at J, with 16 bases between. Germline loops: CDR1 SGHVS, CDR2 FQNEAQ. CDR3 length: 15 residues. For the CDR3, the DNA is TGTGCCAGCAGCTTAGCGCTCGAGTTCCTTATGGGCTACACCTTC. Translated: CASSLALEFLMGYTF.

This clone was counted once. The J gene is TRBJ2-1, the V gene TRBV2; TRBD2 matches at 15 bases. V lost 1 base, J lost 3 bases, and 1 base stayed unmatched. The CDR3 extends over 17 amino acids. CDR1 is SNHLY, CDR2 FYNNEI, per germline. CDR3 nucleotide sequence: TGTGCCAGCAGTGAAGGGACTAGCGGGAGGGTCTACAATGAGCAGTTCTTC. Its translation: CASSEGTSGRVYNEQFF. Looking up the rest from reference TRBV2 and TRBJ2-1 gives the full variable domain: EPEVTQTPSHQVTQMGQEVILRCVPISNHLYFYWYRQILGQKVEFLVSFYNNEISEKSEIFDDQFSVERPDGSNFTLKIRSTKLEDSAMYFCASSEGTSGRVYNEQFFGPGTRLTVL.